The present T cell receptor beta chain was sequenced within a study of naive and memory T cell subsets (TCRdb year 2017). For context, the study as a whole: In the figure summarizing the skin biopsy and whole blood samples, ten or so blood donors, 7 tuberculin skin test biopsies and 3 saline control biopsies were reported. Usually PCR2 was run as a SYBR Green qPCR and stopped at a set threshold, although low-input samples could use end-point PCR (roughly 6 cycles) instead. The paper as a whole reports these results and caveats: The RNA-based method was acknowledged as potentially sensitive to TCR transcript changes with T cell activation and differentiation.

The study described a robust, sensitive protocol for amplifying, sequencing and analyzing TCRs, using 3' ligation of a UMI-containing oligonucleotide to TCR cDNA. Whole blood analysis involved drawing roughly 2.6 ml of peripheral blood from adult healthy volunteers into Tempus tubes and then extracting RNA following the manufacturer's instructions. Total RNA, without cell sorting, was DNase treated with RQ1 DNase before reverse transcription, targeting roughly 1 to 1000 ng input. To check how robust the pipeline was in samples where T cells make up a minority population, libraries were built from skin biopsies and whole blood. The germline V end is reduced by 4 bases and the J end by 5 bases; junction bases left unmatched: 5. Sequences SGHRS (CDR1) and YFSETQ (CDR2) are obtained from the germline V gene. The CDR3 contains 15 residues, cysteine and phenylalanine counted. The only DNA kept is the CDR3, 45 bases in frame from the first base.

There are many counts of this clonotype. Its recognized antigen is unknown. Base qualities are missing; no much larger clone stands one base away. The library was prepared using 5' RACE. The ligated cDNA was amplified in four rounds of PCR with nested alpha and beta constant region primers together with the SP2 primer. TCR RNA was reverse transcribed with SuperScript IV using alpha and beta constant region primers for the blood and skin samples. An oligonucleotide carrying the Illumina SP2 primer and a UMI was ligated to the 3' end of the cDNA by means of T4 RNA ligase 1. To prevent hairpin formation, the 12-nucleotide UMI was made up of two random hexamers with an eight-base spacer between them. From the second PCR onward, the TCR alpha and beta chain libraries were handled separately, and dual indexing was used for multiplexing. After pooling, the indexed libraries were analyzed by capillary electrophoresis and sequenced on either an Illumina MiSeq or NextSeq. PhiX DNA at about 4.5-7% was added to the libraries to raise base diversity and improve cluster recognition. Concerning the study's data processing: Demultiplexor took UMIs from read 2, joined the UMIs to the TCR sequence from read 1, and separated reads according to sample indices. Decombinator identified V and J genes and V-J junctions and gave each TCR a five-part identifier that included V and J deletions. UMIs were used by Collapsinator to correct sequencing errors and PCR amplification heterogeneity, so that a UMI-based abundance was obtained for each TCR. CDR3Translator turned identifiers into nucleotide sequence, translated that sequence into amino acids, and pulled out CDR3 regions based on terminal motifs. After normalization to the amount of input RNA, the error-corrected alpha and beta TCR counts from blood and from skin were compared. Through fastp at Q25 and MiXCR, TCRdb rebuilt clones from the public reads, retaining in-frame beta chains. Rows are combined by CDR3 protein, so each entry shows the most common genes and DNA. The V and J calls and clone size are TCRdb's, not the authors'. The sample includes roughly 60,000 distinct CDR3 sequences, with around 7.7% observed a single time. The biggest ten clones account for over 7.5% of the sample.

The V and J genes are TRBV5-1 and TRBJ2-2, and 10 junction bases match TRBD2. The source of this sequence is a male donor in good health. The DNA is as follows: TGCGCCAGCAGCACCGGGACTAGCGTAACCGGGGAGCTGTTTTTT. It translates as CASSTGTSVTGELFF.